The 32 T cell receptor beta chains reported below all come from one sample, sequenced in a study of T cell changes during pregnancy in multiple sclerosis. Measured with immunoSEQ multiplex PCR; TCRdb has only the in-frame clones, and not every one. In the table there are under 65,000 clones, around 94% of which are singletons. This material consisted of CD8+ T cells from peripheral blood mononuclear cells, taken after pregnancy. Every receptor here comes from a female donor with multiple sclerosis, enrolled in a pregnancy study.

This clone has only one observation. The chain is built from TRBV29-1 and TRBJ1-1; D might be TRBD1 (5 bases). Trimming pared 8 bases from V and 4 bases from J, leaving 11 bases between. In germline, CDR1 is SQVTM, CDR2 ANQGSEA. The length of the CDR3 is 11 residues. The CDR3 coding sequence is TGCAGCTCGGGGGGAACCACTGAAGCTTTCTTT. It encodes CSSGGTTEAFF.

The CDR3 loop is CASSSRDSREYSETQYF. For the CDR3, the DNA is TGTGCCAGCAGCTCCCGGGACTCCCGGGAATATTCGGAGACCCAGTACTTC. The chain joins TRBV5-5 to TRBJ2-5, with D possibly matching TRBD2 (6 bases). The germline gives CDR1 SGHKS, CDR2 YYEKEE (reference sequence). The CDR3 has 17 residues. The germline V and J ends were trimmed by 3 bases and 5 bases, with 23 bases remaining between them.

V gene TRBV5-6 combines with J gene TRBJ1-1, with a tentative D call TRBD1 (5 bases). The length of the CDR3 is 14 residues. Germline-derived CDR1 and CDR2 are SGHDT and YYEEEE. The germline V and J ends were trimmed by 5 bases and 1 base, with 12 bases remaining between them. The CDR3 reads CASSLGVGNTEAFF. CDR3 bases: TGTGCCAGCAGTCTAGGGGTGGGGAACACTGAAGCTTTCTTT.

V and J are TRBV4-1 and TRBJ1-3; 11 bases map to TRBD1. Germline V gene lookup returns CDR1 MGHRA and CDR2 YSYEKL. The CDR3 spans 18 residues. V was pared by 1 base and J by 2 bases, with 7 bases of the junction left unmatched. The CDR3 DNA follows: TGCGCCAGCAGCCAAGGTGTCCTGGACAGGGGGCCTGGAAACACCATATATTTT. Translated: CASSQGVLDRGPGNTIYF.

This chain uses TRBV19 with TRBJ2-7; D ambiguous. The CDR3 is 14 residues long. V lost 1 base to trimming and J lost 4 bases, with 11 bases between them. Germline CDR1 is LNHDA and CDR2 is SQIVND (reference sequence). The CDR3 DNA reads as TGTGCCAGTAGTATAGGCCGGAGCTCTTACGAGCAGTACTTC. Translating it yields CASSIGRSSYEQYF.

The chain couples TRBV5-6 to TRBJ1-2; TRBD1 agrees at 9 bases. The J segment lost 7 bases and the V segment lost 4 bases, leaving 8 bases of the junction unmatched. Per germline, CDR1 SGHDT and CDR2 YYEEEE. The CDR3 extends over 14 amino acids. CDR3 bases: TGTGCCAGCAGCGACAACAGGGGGCTGGGTGGCTACACCTTC. Translation: CASSDNRGLGGYTF.

The J gene is TRBJ1-2, the V gene TRBV30; D not certain. Germline assignment: CDR1 GTSNPN and CDR2 SVGIG (reference sequence). The CDR3 sequence is 10 residues long. Trimming removed 7 bases at V and 5 bases at J, with 8 bases between. The CDR3 here is CASPGYGYTF. The CDR3 region has the DNA TGTGCCTCCCCGGGGTATGGCTACACCTTC.

This clone was counted a single time. The chain has TRBV4-1 and TRBJ2-7; the D gene is possibly TRBD2 (5 bases). Germline-derived CDR1 and CDR2 are MGHRA and YSYEKL. The CDR3 loop spans 13 amino acids. Trimming cost V 1 base and J 3 bases, with 7 bases left between them. CDR3 DNA: TGCGCCAGCAGCCAAGTAGGAGGCTACGAGCAGTACTTC. It codes for CASSQVGGYEQYF.

J is TRBJ2-1 and V is TRBV7-9, with TRBD2 identical over 9 bases. The CDR3 runs 15 residues. The trim removed 1 base at V and 2 bases at J, leaving 0 bases unmatched. Germline V gene sequence: CDR1 SEHNR, CDR2 FQNEAQ (reference sequence). CDR3 protein: CASSLGLAAYNEQFF. The DNA of the CDR3 is TGTGCCAGCAGCTTAGGACTAGCGGCCTACAATGAGCAGTTCTTC.

The chain carries TRBV5-8 and TRBJ1-2, with D perhaps TRBD1 (5 bases). The germline V and J ends were trimmed by 3 bases and 1 base, with 16 bases remaining between them. The CDR3 length is 16 residues. Per germline, CDR1 SGHTS and CDR2 YDEGEE. The CDR3 region is CASSSASGLLNYGYTF. The DNA of the CDR3 is TGTGCCAGCAGCTCCGCCTCAGGGCTCCTTAACTATGGCTACACCTTC.

The gene calls are TRBV5-1 and TRBJ2-2; 9 positions match TRBD1. In germline, CDR1 is SGHRS, CDR2 YFSETQ. Losses at the gene ends were 3 bases for V and 7 bases for J; bases not matched to a gene: 16. This CDR3 comprises 18 residues. DNA of the CDR3: TGCGCCAGCAGCTCTAACAGACCGGGACAGGGTGTCGACGGGGAGCTGTTTTTT. It yields the protein CASSSNRPGQGVDGELFF.

The rearrangement uses TRBV2 and TRBJ1-1; the D gene is possibly TRBD1 (5 bases). The CDR3 has 11 amino acids. CDR1 and CDR2 (germline): SNHLY, FYNNEI. The V end lost 6 bases, the J end lost 7 bases, and 9 bases lay between the germline ends. CDR3 DNA sequence: TGTGCCAGCAGGATGCAGGGTGAAGCTTTCTTT. Translating it yields CASRMQGEAFF. Using reference TRBV2 and TRBJ1-1 for the parts outside the CDR3, the full variable domain is EPEVTQTPSHQVTQMGQEVILRCVPISNHLYFYWYRQILGQKVEFLVSFYNNEISEKSEIFDDQFSVERPDGSNFTLKIRSTKLEDSAMYFCASRMQGEAFFGQGTRLTVV.

CDR3 sequence reads: CASSSRTSGAQEQFF. CDR3 coding DNA: TGTGCCAGCAGCTCTAGGACTAGCGGGGCCCAGGAGCAGTTCTTC. The J gene is TRBJ2-1, the V gene TRBV9, with 12 positions matching TRBD2. This CDR3 has 15 amino acids. The trim removed 4 bases at V and 10 bases at J, leaving 9 bases unmatched. Germline assignment: CDR1 SGDLS and CDR2 YYNGEE.

The chain combines TRBV11-2 with TRBJ2-4, with 12 nucleotides matching TRBD2. The CDR3 is 18 amino acids. Unmatched junction bases numbered 8, after V lost 0 bases and J lost 5 bases. From germline, CDR1 is SGHAT and CDR2 FQNNGV. CDR3 residues: CASSLDHLAGGPENIQYF. The CDR3 DNA reads TGTGCCAGCAGCTTAGATCACCTAGCGGGAGGGCCGGAAAACATTCAGTACTTC.

This chain links TRBV11-1 with TRBJ2-7, with 9 nucleotides matching TRBD2. Germline V gives CDR1 SGHAT, CDR2 FQDESV (reference sequence). V lost 8 bases and J lost 4; bases outside the gene matches: 6. The CDR3 totals 13 residues. The CDR3 nucleotides are TGTGCCAGCGGCGCGGGAGGGCCTTACGAGCAGTACTTC. This encodes CASGAGGPYEQYF. Using reference TRBV11-1 and TRBJ2-7 for the parts outside the CDR3, the full variable domain is EAEVAQSPRYKITEKSQAVAFWCDPISGHATLYWYRQILGQGPELLVQFQDESVVDDSQLPKDRFSAERLKGVDSTLKIQPAELGDSAMYLCASGAGGPYEQYFGPGTRLTVT.

This rearrangement joins TRBV9 to TRBJ1-2; tentatively, D is TRBD1 (6 bases). The germline CDR1 and CDR2 sequences are SGDLS and YYNGEE. The V end lost 0 bases, the J end lost 8 bases, and 11 bases lay between the germline ends. The CDR3 spans 13 residues. The CDR3 sequence is CASSVETGIGYTF. CDR3 DNA: TGTGCCAGCAGCGTAGAAACAGGGATCGGCTACACCTTC.

The V gene is TRBV7-9, the J gene TRBJ2-7, with 8 bases aligning to TRBD1. Germline CDR1 is SEHNR and CDR2 is FQNEAQ (reference sequence). The CDR3 is made up of 15 amino acids. The V and J ends lost 1 base and 5 bases, in that order; junction bases with no gene match: 7. This CDR3 reads CASSLVEDRAHEQYF. The CDR3 region has the DNA TGTGCCAGCAGCTTAGTAGAGGACAGGGCCCACGAGCAGTACTTC.

The V gene is TRBV29-1, the J gene TRBJ2-7; maybe TRBD1 (6 bases). The length of the CDR3 is 11 residues. V was cut by 5 bases and J by 3 bases, with 8 bases left in between. Germline CDR1 is SQVTM and CDR2 is ANQGSEA. CDR3 sequence reads: CSVIQGYEQYF. DNA of the CDR3: TGCAGCGTTATACAGGGCTACGAGCAGTACTTC.

The V call is TRBV5-1, the J call TRBJ1-1; 8 bases align to TRBD1. The CDR3 sequence is 14 residues long. Trimming removed 2 bases from V and 4 bases from J; junction bases left unmatched: 4. Germline V CDR1 and CDR2: SGHRS, YFSETQ. This CDR3 reads CASSFPGGGTEAFF. The DNA of the CDR3 is TGCGCCAGCAGCTTTCCAGGGGGCGGCACTGAAGCTTTCTTT.

Comments on this clone: Other DNA sequences within the sample encode an identical CDR3. J is TRBJ2-7 and V is TRBV19; 10 positions match TRBD1. Germline V lookup: CDR1 LNHDA, CDR2 SQIVND (reference sequence). After removal of 5 bases from V and 4 bases from J, the junction contained 5 bases not matched to a gene. This CDR3 is built from 14 residues. The CDR3 DNA sequence: TGTGCCAGTAGTCCCGGACAGGGGGATTACGAGCAGTACTTC. As protein: CASSPGQGDYEQYF.

This clone has a single count. V and J are TRBV5-1 and TRBJ2-7, with TRBD1 matching 8 bases. Germline-derived CDR1 and CDR2 are SGHRS and YFSETQ. The length of the CDR3 is 13 residues. The ends lost 6 bases at V and 0 bases at J; junction bases unmatched: 2. The CDR3 DNA reads as TGCGCCAGCACAGGGGGCTCCTCCTACGAGCAGTACTTC. Amino acids: CASTGGSSYEQYF.

The chain has TRBV19 and TRBJ2-1; the D is unclear. The V end lost 1 base, the J end lost 7 bases, and 8 bases lay between the germline ends. The CDR3 contains 13 residues. Germline CDR1 and CDR2: LNHDA and SQIVND (reference sequence). CDR3 region: CASSIGLGNEQFF. CDR3 bases: TGTGCCAGTAGTATAGGCCTCGGGAATGAGCAGTTCTTC.

The rearrangement links TRBV23-1 to TRBJ2-1; D uncertain. TRBV23-1 is marked as an open reading frame, function uncertain. The V gene lost 7 bases and the J gene lost 9 bases, with 7 bases spanning the gap. This CDR3 has 10 amino acids. Here the CDR3 reads CASISGEQFF. In DNA, the CDR3 is TGCGCCAGCATTTCCGGTGAGCAGTTCTTC.

The chain carries TRBV9 and TRBJ2-2; 7 bases fit TRBD2. This CDR3 is 15 amino acids long. Germline-derived CDR1 and CDR2 are SGDLS and YYNGEE. With V trimmed by 0 bases and J by 7 bases, 6 bases remained unmatched. CDR3 residues: CASSVGGSTGGELFF. In DNA, the CDR3 is TGTGCCAGCAGCGTAGGCGGGAGTACCGGCGGGGAGCTGTTTTTT.

This clone was detected once. V is TRBV6-1 and J is TRBJ2-7; the match to TRBD2 covers 8 bases. Germline V gene data show CDR1 as MNHNS and CDR2 as SASEGT. The length of the CDR3 is 15 residues. V was clipped by 3 bases and J by 3 bases; unmatched bases: 7. Here the CDR3 reads CASSEASGRVYEQYF. The CDR3 nucleotides read TGTGCCAGCAGTGAGGCTAGCGGGCGGGTCTACGAGCAGTACTTC.

The genes are TRBV9 and TRBJ2-1, with TRBD2 matching over 14 bases. CDR1 SGDLS and CDR2 YYNGEE come from the germline V gene. Trimming cost V 1 base and J 9 bases; bases outside gene matches: 18. The CDR3 contains 20 residues. The CDR3 reads CASSVSIQGETSGRAVEQFF. The DNA of the CDR3 is TGTGCCAGCAGCGTATCAATCCAGGGGGAGACTAGCGGGAGGGCTGTTGAGCAGTTCTTC.

The chain combines TRBV5-4 with TRBJ2-7; TRBD2 matches at 8 bases. Germline V lookup: CDR1 SGHNT, CDR2 YYREEE (reference sequence). The CDR3 loop spans 15 amino acids. Unmatched junction bases numbered 8, after V lost 2 bases and J lost 4 bases. CDR3 protein: CASSFSSGSGYEQYF. As DNA, the CDR3 is TGTGCCAGCAGCTTTTCCAGCGGGAGTGGGTACGAGCAGTACTTC.

This clone is a singleton in its sample. V usage is TRBV10-2 and J usage is TRBJ2-5, with 10 bases fitting TRBD2. The CDR3 has 16 amino acids. V trimming: 3 bases; J trimming: 2 bases; junction bases outside the gene matches: 6. Germline values: CDR1 WSHSY, CDR2 SAAADI. In DNA form, the CDR3 reads TGCGCCAGCAGTGAAGGACTAGCGGATGCTCAAGAGACCCAGTACTTC. Translation gives CASSEGLADAQETQYF.

The chain combines TRBV4-2 with TRBJ2-5, with TRBD2 matching 9 bases. Germline CDR1 reads LGHNA; CDR2 reads YNFKEQ. The CDR3 runs to 16 residues. V gave up 0 bases and J gave up 5 bases; unmatched junction bases: 7. CDR3 in amino acids: CASSQERREGQETQYF. The CDR3 DNA sequence: TGTGCCAGCAGCCAAGAGAGGCGGGAGGGGCAGGAGACCCAGTACTTC.

The chain links TRBV2 to TRBJ1-1; 9 bases map to TRBD1. The trim removed 4 bases at V and 1 base at J, leaving 1 base unmatched. Germline CDR1 SNHLY, CDR2 FYNNEI. This CDR3 is built from 14 residues. CDR3 amino acids: CASSVDRGNTEAFF. CDR3 DNA: TGTGCCAGCAGTGTGGACAGGGGGAACACTGAAGCTTTCTTT.

V gene TRBV5-5 combines with J gene TRBJ2-2, with a tentative D call TRBD2 (5 bases). The V gene lost 4 bases and the J gene lost 7 bases, with 17 bases spanning the gap. Germline V gene data show CDR1 as SGHKS and CDR2 as YYEKEE (reference sequence). This CDR3 has 15 residues. CDR3 sequence (DNA): TGTGCCAGCAGCCCCAGGACGGGGTTGGACGGGGAGCTGTTTTTT. Encoded protein: CASSPRTGLDGELFF. The full variable domain, its missing parts supplied by reference TRBV5-5 and TRBJ2-2, is DAGVTQSPTHLIKTRGQQVTLRCSPISGHKSVSWYQQVLGQGPQFIFQYYEKEERGRGNFPDRFSARQFPNYSSELNVNALLLGDSALYLCASSPRTGLDGELFFGEGSRLTVL.

The V gene is TRBV5-6, the J gene TRBJ1-4; no clear D gene. The CDR3 contains 14 residues. V lost 0 bases, J lost 4 bases, and 7 bases lay in between. Germline CDR1 reads SGHDT; CDR2 reads YYEEEE. DNA for the CDR3: TGTGCCAGCAGCTTGGGGGGAGGTAATGAAAAACTGTTTTTT. Translation gives CASSLGGGNEKLFF.